The clone carrying this TCR beta chain appeared once. The CDR3 totals 17 residues. With 6 bases clipped from V and 0 bases from J, the junction kept 7 bases outside the gene matches. The germline CDR1 and CDR2 sequences are MDHEN and SYDVKM. The data were taken from a study of OX40 agonist ivuxolimab in advanced cancers. Study context: Participants averaged about 60 years of age (range roughly 23 to 80) and were around 80% male.

Sequencing was performed with immunoSEQ multiplex PCR; in TCRdb, only in-frame clones are kept and a portion is missing. The data show 50,000 or so clones, with roughly 80% seen just once and approximately 2% held by the top ten. V and J are TRBV28 and TRBJ2-6, with 8 bases lining up with TRBD1. Specimen: CD4+ or CD8+ T cells sorted from blood, collected in a trial of the OX40 agonist ivuxolimab. This TCR derives from an adult with an advanced solid tumor such as melanoma, head and neck, liver or kidney cancer. CDR3 sequence reads: CASSYLTGGSGANVLTF. DNA of the CDR3: TGTGCCAGCAGCTACCTTACAGGGGGCTCTGGGGCCAACGTCCTGACTTTC.